This T cell receptor beta chain derives from a study of blood T cell repertoires in COVID-19 (dated by TCRdb to about 2020). Turning to the overall study: Collaborator samples came from the United States, Italy and Spain and covered acute and convalescent phases of COVID-19. The material from the prospective study consisted of cDNA or gDNA derived from T cells, B-cell-depleted T cells, or PBMCs. Deeply sampled blood TCRbeta repertoires from subjects exposed to, actively infected with, or recovered from COVID-19 were included in the dataset. The repertoires were released in a freely available public database intended as a resource for research on the immune response to SARS-CoV-2. Samples were obtained from the ongoing ImmuneRACE study (first 160 participants) and from some 1,200 subjects provided by 6 global collaborators. The sample metadata nearly always contained a de-identified subject ID, COVID-19 status, age in years and sex. Where HLA class I and class II types were available, the types were taken from metadata supplied by the sample provider, not from assay-based typing. Broad study findings and their caveats: The quantity of clinical and demographic metadata differed by source and by participant and was supplied without curation.

Worth noting for this clone: Its antigen is not yet known. No much larger clonotype is one base removed from it; base qualities were not supplied.

CDR1 and CDR2, looked up from the germline V gene (reference sequence), are SEHNR and FQNEAQ. V is pared back by 4 bases and J by 9 bases, with 9 bases lying between the germline termini. Inclusive of the bounding cysteine and phenylalanine, the CDR3 is 11 residues long. The sequence is cut down to CDR3 DNA, 33 bases in frame from base 1. TCRbeta CDR3 regions were amplified from genomic DNA by means of the immunoSEQ Assay, a bias-controlled multiplex PCR. For the original study's pipeline: The number of nucleated cells in each sample was estimated from the amplification of reference gene primers within the assay. Sequence reads were collapsed and filtered to measure the absolute abundance of every unique TCRbeta CDR3 rearrangement. For each sample, productive Simpson clonality was calculated as the square root of Simpson's diversity index across productive rearrangements. This is the immuneACCESS table as TCRdb keeps it, with only in-frame sequences that have V and J called. A part of the clones is gone; compared with another copy, unresolved V genes explain less than half, and the rest is unexplained. V and J calls and clone size come straight from that table; D and trimming were deduced from the DNA. The sample table lists under 300,000 clones, nearly 90% of them with a count of one. Under 2.5% of the sample comes from the top ten.

In Seattle, one collaborating source enrolled patients while the infection was active and tracked those patients longitudinally over the course of disease. Collaborating institutions collected whole blood in K2EDTA tubes following their own protocols. For TCRbeta analysis, collaborators shipped samples as frozen whole blood, isolated PBMCs, or DNA extracted from either of those sample types. The sample was peripheral blood. The origin of this receptor is a woman aged 60-75 years with COVID-19, enrolled during active disease. The rearranged segments are TRBV7-9 and TRBJ1-1; the D gene cannot be resolved reliably. The CDR3 corresponds to CASSSPTKAFF. The DNA reads as follows: TGTGCCAGCAGCTCCCCGACAAAAGCTTTCTTT.